What follows are 2 T cell receptor beta chains derived from one specimen sequenced in a study of identical twins. TCRdb re-analysed the 5' RACE reads in MiXCR, keeping a single row per CDR3 protein. The profile shows about 690,000 distinct CDR3 sequences, 21% of them singletons. The sample was also linked to a second study, of T cells expressing NK-cell markers.

The sample comprised PBMCs. These TCRs come from a woman under 30 in good health.

The chain has TRBV3-1 and TRBJ2-1, with 7 bases matching TRBD2. There are 15 residues in the CDR3. The V gene end was trimmed by 1 base and the J gene end by 3 bases; junction bases not matched to a gene: 3. The V gene's germline CDR1 is LGHDT and CDR2 YNNKEL (reference sequence). CDR3 amino acids: CASSQALADYNEQFF. CDR3 DNA sequence: TGTGCCAGCAGCCAAGCCCTAGCGGACTACAATGAGCAGTTCTTC.

The gene calls are TRBV20-1 and TRBJ1-1, with a weak D call TRBD1 (6 bases). Trimming shortened V by 5 bases and J by 1 base, and 11 bases separated the two germline ends. Germline-derived CDR1 and CDR2 are DFQATT and SNEGSKA (reference sequence). The length of the CDR3 is 13 residues. The CDR3 reads CSAPGDKNTEAFF. In DNA form, the CDR3 reads TGCAGTGCTCCAGGGGACAAGAACACTGAAGCTTTCTTT.